The 10 T cell receptor beta chains presented below share a single source sample, sequenced in a study of control samples from healthy donors and cancer patients. Sequenced by immunoSEQ multiplex PCR; TCRdb stores in-frame clones only, minus some. The data contain about 110,000 clones, roughly 89% of them singletons. Sequenced material: blood. These TCRs come from a woman aged 50 to 65 in good health.

J is TRBJ2-7 and V is TRBV6-6, with 9 positions matching TRBD1. After removal of 6 bases from V and 1 base from J, the junction contained 7 bases not matched to a gene. Germline-derived CDR1 and CDR2 are MNHNY and SVGAGI (reference sequence). This CDR3 is built from 15 residues. The chain's CDR3 is CASRTFGTGSYEQYF. The CDR3 DNA is TGTGCCAGCAGGACGTTCGGGACAGGGTCCTACGAGCAGTACTTC.

V gene TRBV7-9 combines with J gene TRBJ1-1; D is ambiguous. V lost 1 base and J lost 0, with 9 bases in between. The CDR3 is made up of 15 amino acids. In germline, CDR1 is SEHNR, CDR2 FQNEAQ (reference sequence). CDR3 in amino acids: CASSLVAVMNTEAFF. In DNA form, the CDR3 reads TGTGCCAGCAGCTTAGTAGCGGTGATGAACACTGAAGCTTTCTTT.

The chain carries TRBV4-1 and TRBJ1-1, with D hard to call. This CDR3 has 16 amino acids. Germline loops: CDR1 MGHRA, CDR2 YSYEKL. The V end lost 1 base, the J end lost 0 bases, and 12 bases lay between the germline ends. The CDR3 nucleotides read TGCGCCAGCAGCCAAGGTTTCGGAAACATGAACACTGAAGCTTTCTTT. Amino acid sequence: CASSQGFGNMNTEAFF.

V is TRBV2 and J is TRBJ2-5, with no clear D. CDR3 length equals 11 residues. Germline-derived CDR1 and CDR2 are SNHLY and FYNNEI. V was pared by 8 bases and J by 5 bases, with 9 bases between. The CDR3 reads CASEIRETQYF. CDR3 sequence (DNA): TGTGCCAGCGAAATTCGGGAGACCCAGTACTTC.

This sequence joins TRBV7-9 and TRBJ1-3, with D perhaps TRBD1 (6 bases). In germline, CDR1 is SEHNR, CDR2 FQNEAQ (reference sequence). This CDR3 spans 12 amino acids. V lost 2 bases to trimming and J lost 8 bases, with 7 bases between them. The CDR3 nucleotides read TGTGCCAGCAGCTTAAGGGGGTACACCATATATTTT. This encodes CASSLRGYTIYF.

This clone was counted a few times. CDR3 sequence: CASSVGTDSYEQYF. The CDR3 DNA follows: TGTGCCAGCAGCGTCGGGACAGACTCCTACGAGCAGTACTTC. V gene TRBV9 combines with J gene TRBJ2-7, with 7 bases lining up with TRBD1. Germline V gives CDR1 SGDLS, CDR2 YYNGEE. The V segment lost 2 bases and the J segment 0 bases; nucleotides outside the gene matches: 2. This CDR3 has 14 residues. The full variable domain, its missing parts supplied by reference TRBV9 and TRBJ2-7, is DSGVTQTPKHLITATGQRVTLRCSPRSGDLSVYWYQQSLDQGLQFLIQYYNGEERAKGNILERFSAQQFPDLHSELNLSSLELGDSALYFCASSVGTDSYEQYFGPGTRLTVT.

The rearrangement links TRBV19 to TRBJ2-1; TRBD2 aligns across 8 bases. After removal of 4 bases from V and 0 bases from J, the junction contained 5 bases not matched to a gene. Per the germline V gene, CDR1 is LNHDA and CDR2 is SQIVND (reference sequence). The CDR3 runs 16 residues. CDR3 in amino acids: CASSTGTRSSYNEQFF. CDR3 coding DNA: TGTGCCAGTAGTACGGGGACTAGGAGCTCCTACAATGAGCAGTTCTTC.

V and J are TRBV12-5 and TRBJ2-6; D gene unclear. Per the germline V gene, CDR1 is LGHNT and CDR2 is FRNRAP. CDR3 length: 17 residues. Trimming took off 0 bases at V and 0 bases at J, with 9 bases between the two ends. CDR3 residues: CASGLVGRFSGANVLTF. The DNA of the CDR3 is TGTGCTAGTGGTTTGGTCGGACGGTTCTCTGGGGCCAACGTCCTGACTTTC.

Here the CDR3 DNA reads TGTGCCAGTAGTATAGGCCACAGCTACACTAACTATGGCTACACCTTC. It is translated as CASSIGHSYTNYGYTF. V gene TRBV19 combines with J gene TRBJ1-2; unclear D gene. This CDR3 comprises 16 residues. Germline values: CDR1 LNHDA, CDR2 SQIVND (reference sequence). The V end lost 1 base, the J end lost 0 bases, and 12 bases lay between the germline ends. Looking up the rest from reference TRBV19 and TRBJ1-2 gives the full variable domain: DGGITQSPKYLFRKEGQNVTLSCEQNLNHDAMYWYRQDPGQGLRLIYYSQIVNDFQKGDIAEGYSVSREKKESFPLTVTSAQKNPTAFYLCASSIGHSYTNYGYTFGSGTRLTVV.

In its sample, this clone was seen once. The J gene is TRBJ1-1, the V gene TRBV3-1 (or the pseudogene TRBV3-2), with D perhaps matching TRBD1 (5 bases). CDR1 LGHDT and CDR2 YNNKEL come from the germline V gene (reference sequence). CDR3 length: 14 residues. V gave up 4 bases and J gave up 0 bases, with 9 bases separating them. The CDR3 loop reads CASSPRQMNTEAFF. For the CDR3, the DNA is TGTGCCAGCAGCCCTAGACAGATGAACACTGAAGCTTTCTTT.